Shown below are 30 T cell receptor beta chains from a single sample sequenced in a study of early stage breast cancer tumors. Clones were sequenced by immunoSEQ multiplex PCR, and TCRdb holds only the in-frame ones, with some missing. Of roughly 60,000 clones in the sample, roughly 80% were seen once. Sequenced material: blood. The source is a young adult with breast cancer.

J is TRBJ1-5 and V is TRBV19; 10 nucleotides align to TRBD1. With V trimmed by 3 bases and J by 6 bases, 5 bases remained unmatched. Per the germline V gene, CDR1 is LNHDA and CDR2 is SQIVND (reference sequence). CDR3 length equals 15 residues. DNA of the CDR3: TGTGCCAGTAGTATTAGTAGGACAGGGGGTCAGCCCCAGCATTTT. It encodes CASSISRTGGQPQHF.

This clone has a handful of counts. This chain uses TRBV4-1 with TRBJ1-1; 9 bases line up with TRBD1. The length of the CDR3 is 15 residues. V lost 2 bases, J lost 6 bases, and 7 bases stayed unmatched. Looked up from germline, CDR1 is MGHRA and CDR2 is YSYEKL. The CDR3 DNA follows: TGCGCCAGCAGCCAACCACAGGGGGCGAGGGCTGAAGCTTTCTTT. Amino acid sequence: CASSQPQGARAEAFF.

The CDR3: CASSPTNTEAFF. Written as DNA, the CDR3 is TGTGCCAGCAGCCCCACGAACACTGAAGCTTTCTTT. The rearrangement uses TRBV9 and TRBJ1-1; D call uncertain. Germline CDR1 reads SGDLS; CDR2 reads YYNGEE. The CDR3 runs to 12 residues. V was pared by 4 bases and J by 1 base, with 5 bases between.

In this sample, this clone turned up a few times. The chain recombines TRBV19 with TRBJ2-7; 9 nucleotides match TRBD1. The CDR3 length is 14 residues. The J segment lost 1 base and the V segment lost 5 bases, leaving 3 bases of the junction unmatched. CDR1 is LNHDA and CDR2 is SQIVND in the germline V gene (reference sequence). CDR3 residues: CASSAGTGSYEQYF. The DNA for the CDR3 is TGTGCCAGTAGTGCAGGGACAGGGTCCTACGAGCAGTACTTC. The variable domain in full, with the rest retrieved from reference TRBV19 and TRBJ2-7, is DGGITQSPKYLFRKEGQNVTLSCEQNLNHDAMYWYRQDPGQGLRLIYYSQIVNDFQKGDIAEGYSVSREKKESFPLTVTSAQKNPTAFYLCASSAGTGSYEQYFGPGTRLTVT.

This clone has a single count. The rearrangement links TRBV13 to TRBJ2-5, with 10 bases aligning to TRBD1. With V trimmed by 5 bases and J by 2 bases, 5 bases remained unmatched. CDR3 length equals 15 residues. Germline CDR1 is PRHDT and CDR2 is FYEKMQ (reference sequence). CDR3 sequence reads: CASSPPGQGQETQYF. The CDR3 DNA follows: TGTGCCAGCAGCCCTCCGGGACAGGGGCAAGAGACCCAGTACTTC.

J is TRBJ1-1 and V is TRBV10-1, with 7 positions matching TRBD1. Germline V gene sequence: CDR1 WNHNN, CDR2 SYGVQD (reference sequence). The CDR3 is 13 amino acids. Losses at the gene ends were 5 bases for V and 6 bases for J; bases not matched to a gene: 6. The CDR3 reads CASSKGQVAEAFF. Written as DNA, the CDR3 is TGCGCCAGCAGTAAAGGACAGGTTGCTGAAGCTTTCTTT.

V usage is TRBV4-2 and J usage is TRBJ1-2; weak D call: TRBD1 (5 bases). Trimming stripped 4 bases from V and 6 bases from J, with 21 bases between. Germline CDR1 reads LGHNA; CDR2 reads YNFKEQ. The CDR3 totals 16 residues. The CDR3 nucleotides are TGTGCCAGCAGCCTTTCCTCTTATCAGGGAACGAATGGCTACACCTTC. This translates into CASSLSSYQGTNGYTF.

This chain joins TRBV6-5 and TRBJ2-7; no clear D. The CDR3 has 15 amino acids. The germline gives CDR1 MNHEY, CDR2 SVGAGI. V was clipped by 0 bases and J by 3 bases, with 12 bases between them. CDR3 DNA sequence: TGTGCCAGCAGTTACTCTCGAGAAAGCCGCTACGAGCAGTACTTC. Translated, it gives CASSYSRESRYEQYF.

This chain links TRBV27 with TRBJ2-7; D is ambiguous. V lost 3 bases, J lost 0 bases, and 6 bases lay in between. Germline lookup yields CDR1 MNHEY and CDR2 SMNVEV (reference sequence). The CDR3 loop spans 13 amino acids. This CDR3 reads CASSLSDSYEQYF. In nucleotides, the CDR3 is TGTGCCAGCAGTTTGAGTGACTCCTACGAGCAGTACTTC.

This clone was counted a single time. The V gene is TRBV7-2, the J gene TRBJ2-3, with TRBD2 matching over 9 bases. The CDR3 has 20 residues. The J segment lost 3 bases and the V segment lost 0 bases, leaving 16 bases of the junction unmatched. CDR1 is SGHTA, CDR2 FQGNSA, per germline. CDR3 coding DNA: TGTGCCAGCAGCTTAGCAGGGGGGGGGCCGACTAGCGGCTTGACAGATACGCAGTATTTT. Residues: CASSLAGGGPTSGLTDTQYF.

This rearrangement joins TRBV29-1 to TRBJ2-6, with a tentative D call TRBD2 (5 bases). CDR3 length equals 14 residues. V lost 6 bases and J 0 bases, leaving 9 bases between the germline ends. Per the germline V gene, CDR1 is SQVTM and CDR2 is ANQGSEA. CDR3 amino acids: CSVAGLSGANVLTF. The CDR3 DNA reads TGCAGCGTCGCAGGACTCTCTGGGGCCAACGTCCTGACTTTC.

This clone turned up a few times. The genes are TRBV11-2 and TRBJ2-7, with D hard to call. The V end lost 5 bases, the J end lost 0 bases, and 17 bases lay between the germline ends. Germline-derived CDR1 and CDR2 are SGHAT and FQNNGV. The CDR3 consists of 16 residues. The CDR3, as DNA: TGTGCCAGCAGCCGCACTGCTAGGGTAAGCTCCTACGAGCAGTACTTC. It is translated as CASSRTARVSSYEQYF.

The chain employs TRBV6-5 and TRBJ1-3; a weak D match, TRBD1 (5 bases). The V end lost 3 bases, the J end lost 2 bases, and 8 bases lay between the germline ends. The CDR3 runs 14 residues. CDR1 is MNHEY, CDR2 SVGAGI, per germline. CDR3 nucleotides: TGTGCCAGCAGTTATGGCAGGGCTGGAAACACCATATATTTT. Translating gives CASSYGRAGNTIYF.

V is TRBV7-9 and J is TRBJ2-7, with 9 bases lining up with TRBD1. The CDR3 runs 16 residues. The trim removed 4 bases at V and 7 bases at J, leaving 14 bases unmatched. Germline assignment: CDR1 SEHNR and CDR2 FQNEAQ (reference sequence). CDR3 amino acids: CASSSPGQGPGGEQYF. The CDR3 region has the DNA TGTGCCAGCAGCTCGCCGGGACAGGGCCCTGGGGGGGAGCAGTACTTC.

The chain combines TRBV2 with TRBJ1-1; D gene unclear. From germline, CDR1 is SNHLY and CDR2 FYNNEI. The CDR3 is made up of 12 amino acids. V was clipped by 6 bases and J by 0 bases, with 5 bases between them. The CDR3 protein is CASSLLNTEAFF. CDR3 coding DNA: TGTGCCAGCAGCCTATTGAACACTGAAGCTTTCTTT.

V is TRBV6-4 and J is TRBJ2-1; 8 nucleotides align to TRBD2. Germline V lookup: CDR1 MRHNA, CDR2 SNTAGT. J was trimmed by 0 bases and V by 5 bases; bases with no gene match: 6. The CDR3 runs to 16 residues. Here the CDR3 reads CASSRAGTSSYNEQFF. The CDR3 nucleotides are TGTGCCAGCAGTCGAGCCGGGACTAGCTCCTACAATGAGCAGTTCTTC.

This chain links TRBV18 with TRBJ1-5, with TRBD1 matching over 8 bases. The CDR3 totals 14 residues. Trimming took 6 bases from V and 2 from J; bases not matched to a gene: 3. Germline assignment: CDR1 KGHSH and CDR2 LQKENI. CDR3 DNA sequence: TGTGCCAGCTCTCACAGGGGGGGCAATCAGCCCCAGCATTTT. Its translation is CASSHRGGNQPQHF.

The V call is TRBV7-8, the J call TRBJ2-3, with 14 bases fitting TRBD2. The CDR3 loop spans 18 amino acids. Germline V gives CDR1 SGHVS, CDR2 FQNEAQ. After removal of 5 bases from V and 1 base from J, the junction contained 8 bases not matched to a gene. The CDR3 loop reads CASSMGLAGASGTDTQYF. CDR3 bases: TGTGCCAGCAGCATGGGACTAGCGGGAGCTTCTGGCACAGATACGCAGTATTTT.

The rearrangement uses TRBV6-5 and TRBJ1-1; no reliable D call. Germline V gene data show CDR1 as MNHEY and CDR2 as SVGAGI. The CDR3 length is 11 residues. V lost 4 bases, J lost 4 bases, and 4 bases lay in between. The CDR3 loop reads CASSFGTEAFF. CDR3 bases: TGTGCCAGCAGTTTTGGCACTGAAGCTTTCTTT.

The genes are TRBV7-2 and TRBJ2-2, with a weak D call TRBD2 (5 bases). The CDR3 covers 14 residues. Trimming left V 7 bases short and J 1 base short, with 10 bases between. The germline gives CDR1 SGHTA, CDR2 FQGNSA. CDR3 in DNA: TGTGCCAGCATATCCGGGGTGAACACCGGGGAGCTGTTTTTT. The encoded protein is CASISGVNTGELFF.

J is TRBJ2-2 and V is TRBV9; TRBD1 agrees at 7 bases. J lost 4 bases, V lost 4 bases, and 13 bases had no gene match. This CDR3 is 17 amino acids long. The germline gives CDR1 SGDLS, CDR2 YYNGEE. CDR3 in amino acids: CASSPTLRGSTTGELFF. The CDR3, as DNA: TGTGCCAGCAGCCCCACCCTCAGGGGGTCAACCACCGGGGAGCTGTTTTTT.

The chain recombines TRBV7-6 with TRBJ2-1; D perhaps matches TRBD1 (6 bases). Germline-derived CDR1 and CDR2 are SGHVS and FNYEAQ. The CDR3 length is 16 residues. Trimming left V 4 bases short and J 3 bases short, with 16 bases between. The CDR3 nucleotides read TGTGCCAGCAGCTCGAGCCGGGGACAAGACTACAATGAGCAGTTCTTC. Protein sequence: CASSSSRGQDYNEQFF.

The chain combines TRBV5-4 with TRBJ2-7, with TRBD2 matching over 9 bases. Unmatched junction bases numbered 20, after V lost 3 bases and J lost 7 bases. Germline V gene data show CDR1 as SGHNT and CDR2 as YYREEE (reference sequence). CDR3 length equals 18 residues. CDR3 nucleotides: TGTGCCAGCAGCTCGCCAGGGGGGCTAGCGGGACTCGTTGGGGAGCAGTACTTC. Translated: CASSSPGGLAGLVGEQYF.

V is TRBV7-2 and J is TRBJ2-1, with D possibly being TRBD2 (5 bases). V was pared by 7 bases and J by 0 bases, with 16 bases between. The germline V gene encodes CDR1 SGHTA and CDR2 FQGNSA. This CDR3 is built from 16 residues. The CDR3 loop is CASNQAAWSSYNEQFF. In nucleotides, the CDR3 is TGTGCCAGCAACCAAGCGGCCTGGAGCTCCTACAATGAGCAGTTCTTC.

The chain has TRBV25-1 and TRBJ2-1; D is perhaps TRBD1 (6 bases). CDR3 length: 13 amino acids. Trimming removed 4 bases at V and 10 bases at J, with 14 bases between. Germline lookup yields CDR1 MGHDK and CDR2 SYGVNS. Written as DNA, the CDR3 is TGTGCCAGCAGTGGAGACAGGTTCGGCGAGCAGTTCTTC. Translation: CASSGDRFGEQFF. Supplemented by reference TRBV25-1 and TRBJ2-1, the full variable domain reads EADIYQTPRYLVIGTGKKITLECSQTMGHDKMYWYQQDPGMELHLIHYSYGVNSTEKGDLSSESTVSRIRTEHFPLTLESARPSHTSQYLCASSGDRFGEQFFGPGTRLTVL.

The V and J genes are TRBV29-1 and TRBJ1-3, with D perhaps matching TRBD1 (5 bases). The CDR3 has 14 residues. Deletions cut 3 bases from V and 4 bases from J, with 13 bases between. Germline-derived CDR1 and CDR2 are SQVTM and ANQGSEA. The CDR3 DNA follows: TGCAGCGTTGAGGAGGGGCTCGGGGGAAACACCATATATTTT. As protein: CSVEEGLGGNTIYF.

The chain joins TRBV11-2 to TRBJ1-2; 10 bases agree with TRBD1. CDR1 is SGHAT and CDR2 is FQNNGV in the germline V gene. The CDR3 spans 18 residues. After removal of 5 bases from V and 5 bases from J, the junction contained 17 bases not matched to a gene. CDR3 DNA: TGTGCCAGCAGCCCCTTCGGCGGACAGGGGGGTTTTCGATATGGCTACACCTTC. Protein sequence: CASSPFGGQGGFRYGYTF.

The chain is built from TRBV30 and TRBJ1-5; 9 positions match TRBD1. This CDR3 spans 14 amino acids. The V gene end was trimmed by 3 bases and the J gene end by 1 base; junction bases not matched to a gene: 1. Germline values: CDR1 GTSNPN, CDR2 SVGIG (reference sequence). CDR3 in DNA: TGTGCCTGGAGACAGGGGGCAAGCAATCAGCCCCAGCATTTT. Translated, it gives CAWRQGASNQPQHF.

The chain links TRBV6-4 to TRBJ2-3, with D uncertain. The CDR3 covers 13 residues. The V and J ends lost 3 bases and 1 base respectively, with 5 bases between them. CDR1 MRHNA and CDR2 SNTAGT come from the germline V gene. The CDR3 DNA follows: TGTGCCAGCAGTGATGAGGGCACAGATACGCAGTATTTT. Encoded protein: CASSDEGTDTQYF.

This chain uses TRBV2 with TRBJ2-1; D uncertain. V lost 0 bases to trimming and J lost 4 bases, with 4 bases between them. The CDR3 has 13 amino acids. CDR1 and CDR2 (germline): SNHLY, FYNNEI. CDR3 in amino acids: CASSEAGYNEQFF. The CDR3 DNA follows: TGTGCCAGCAGTGAAGCGGGGTACAATGAGCAGTTCTTC. Variable domain in full (rest from reference TRBV2 and TRBJ2-1): EPEVTQTPSHQVTQMGQEVILRCVPISNHLYFYWYRQILGQKVEFLVSFYNNEISEKSEIFDDQFSVERPDGSNFTLKIRSTKLEDSAMYFCASSEAGYNEQFFGPGTRLTVL.